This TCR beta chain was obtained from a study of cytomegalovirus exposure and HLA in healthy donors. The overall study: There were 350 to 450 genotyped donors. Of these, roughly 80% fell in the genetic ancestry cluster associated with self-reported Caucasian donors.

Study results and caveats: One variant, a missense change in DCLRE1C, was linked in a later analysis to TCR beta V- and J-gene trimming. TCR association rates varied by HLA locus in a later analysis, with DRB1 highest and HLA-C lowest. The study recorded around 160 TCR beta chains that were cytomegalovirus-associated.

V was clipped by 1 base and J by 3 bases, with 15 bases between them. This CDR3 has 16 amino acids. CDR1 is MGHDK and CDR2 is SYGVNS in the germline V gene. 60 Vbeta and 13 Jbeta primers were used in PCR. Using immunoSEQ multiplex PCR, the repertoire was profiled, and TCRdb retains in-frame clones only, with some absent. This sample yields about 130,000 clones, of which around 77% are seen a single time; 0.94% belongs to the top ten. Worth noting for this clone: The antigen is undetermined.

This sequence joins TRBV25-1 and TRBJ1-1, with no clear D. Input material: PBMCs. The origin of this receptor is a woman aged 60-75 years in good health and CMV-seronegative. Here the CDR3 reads CASSEFYEGADTEAFF. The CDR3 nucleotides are TGTGCCAGCAGTGAATTTTATGAGGGTGCGGACACTGAAGCTTTCTTT.